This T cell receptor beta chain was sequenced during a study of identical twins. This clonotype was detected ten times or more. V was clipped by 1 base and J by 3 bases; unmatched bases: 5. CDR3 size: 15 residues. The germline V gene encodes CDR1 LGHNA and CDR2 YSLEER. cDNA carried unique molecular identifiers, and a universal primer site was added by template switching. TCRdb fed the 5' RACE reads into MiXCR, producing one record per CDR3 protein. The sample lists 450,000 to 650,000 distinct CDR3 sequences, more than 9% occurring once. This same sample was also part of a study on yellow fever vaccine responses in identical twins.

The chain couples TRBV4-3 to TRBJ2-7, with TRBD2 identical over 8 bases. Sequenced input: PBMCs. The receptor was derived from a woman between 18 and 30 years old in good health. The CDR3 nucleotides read TGCGCCAGCAGCCAAGGGATAGCGGGAAGCTACGAGCAGTACTTC. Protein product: CASSQGIAGSYEQYF.